The 9 T cell receptor beta chains below all came from one sample that was sequenced in a study of CD8+ T cells in alopecia areata. Extracted RNA was reverse transcribed into cDNA, the sequencing template. Sequenced by immunoSEQ multiplex PCR; TCRdb stores in-frame clones only, minus some. The top ten hold 5.7% of the sample, which has 95,000 to 150,000 clones, 61% seen once. Sample treatment: oral pan-JAK inhibitor, 5-10 mg twice daily. Sequencing was performed on CD4+ T cells sorted from blood, taken at week 4, from a patient treated with tofacitinib. The receptors stem from a human donor with alopecia areata.

The CDR3 loop reads CSAGGTYEQYF. For the CDR3, the DNA is TGTTCAGCGGGAGGGACCTACGAGCAGTACTTC. The V and J genes are TRBV30 and TRBJ2-7; the match to TRBD2 covers 10 bases. Germline V gene lookup returns CDR1 GTSNPN and CDR2 SVGIG (reference sequence). The CDR3 has 11 residues.

The chain carries TRBV30 and TRBJ1-2, with 7 bases lining up with TRBD1. V shed 2 bases, J shed 8 bases, and the junction held 11 bases outside the gene matches. This CDR3 spans 14 amino acids. Germline CDR1 GTSNPN, CDR2 SVGIG (reference sequence). The CDR3 region is CAWSINRGMSGYTF. The CDR3 nucleotides read TGTGCCTGGAGTATCAACAGGGGAATGAGCGGCTACACCTTC.

V and J are TRBV4-3 and TRBJ1-6; D remains ambiguous. V shed 0 bases and J shed 13 bases, with 19 bases lying between them. The CDR3 is 16 residues long. CDR1 is LGHNA and CDR2 is YSLEER in the germline V gene. The CDR3 DNA reads as TGCGCCAGCAGCCAAGATCATCTACAGACGAGTTCCCCCCTCCACTTT. Encoded protein: CASSQDHLQTSSPLHF.

This clone was picked up one time. This chain connects TRBV5-1 to TRBJ2-5, with TRBD2 matching 8 bases. Germline CDR1 is SGHRS and CDR2 is YFSETQ. The length of the CDR3 is 16 residues. J was trimmed by 5 bases and V by 0 bases; bases with no gene match: 9. CDR3 DNA sequence: TGCGCCAGCAGCTTGGGCCCCCGAGCGGGAGAGGAGACCCAGTACTTC. Residues: CASSLGPRAGEETQYF.

This sequence joins TRBV7-3 and TRBJ2-5; D remains unclear. Germline CDR1 and CDR2: SGHTA and FQGTGA. The CDR3 consists of 11 residues. V was shortened by 11 bases and J by 1 base, with 8 bases between the two germline ends. CDR3 sequence reads: CAWYSQETQYF. The CDR3 region has the DNA TGTGCCTGGTACAGCCAAGAGACCCAGTACTTC. Complete variable domain (other parts from reference TRBV7-3 and TRBJ2-5): GAGVSQTPSNKVTEKGKYVELRCDPISGHTALYWYRQSLGQGPEFLIYFQGTGAADDSGLPNDRFFAVRPEGSVSTLKIQRTERGDSAVYLCAWYSQETQYFGPGTRLLVL.

This chain joins TRBV7-3 and TRBJ2-5, with D hard to call. CDR3 length: 13 residues. The V and J ends lost 8 bases and 1 base respectively, with 11 bases between them. Per the germline V gene, CDR1 is SGHTA and CDR2 is FQGTGA. The CDR3 nucleotides are TGTGCCAGCTGGTACGAGCTCCAAGAGACCCAGTACTTC. It is translated as CASWYELQETQYF. Full variable domain (outside the CDR3, taken from reference TRBV7-3 and TRBJ2-5): GAGVSQTPSNKVTEKGKYVELRCDPISGHTALYWYRQSLGQGPEFLIYFQGTGAADDSGLPNDRFFAVRPEGSVSTLKIQRTERGDSAVYLCASWYELQETQYFGPGTRLLVL.

V is TRBV9 and J is TRBJ2-1; the D gene is possibly TRBD1 (5 bases). The CDR3 loop spans 12 amino acids. Trimming shortened V by 5 bases and J by 4 bases, and 7 bases separated the two germline ends. Looked up from germline, CDR1 is SGDLS and CDR2 is YYNGEE. The CDR3 reads CASSRTYNEQFF. The DNA of the CDR3 is TGTGCCAGCAGTCGGACATACAATGAGCAGTTCTTC.

This clone was found a few times. The rearrangement joins TRBV2 to TRBJ2-7; TRBD2 agrees at 7 bases. The CDR3 sequence is 12 residues long. Germline CDR1 and CDR2: SNHLY and FYNNEI. V was clipped by 8 bases and J by 3 bases; unmatched bases: 4. CDR3 loop: CASGTTFYEQYF. The CDR3 nucleotides read TGTGCCAGCGGGACTACTTTCTACGAGCAGTACTTC.

This chain uses TRBV5-6 with TRBJ2-3; TRBD1 aligns across 10 bases. The CDR3 is made up of 13 amino acids. Germline V gives CDR1 SGHDT, CDR2 YYEEEE. V lost 7 bases to trimming and J lost 2 bases; unmatched junction nucleotides: 1. In nucleotides, the CDR3 is TGTGCCAGCGGGACAGGGGACACAGATACGCAGTATTTT. This sequence encodes CASGTGDTDTQYF.